The present TCR beta chain was sequenced within a study of T-cell reconstitution after alpha-beta-depleted transplantation in children. The library targeted TCRbeta and was prepared with unique molecular identifiers. TCRdb itself ran the PCR reads through MiXCR, one entry per CDR3 protein. The table shows fewer than 750,000 distinct CDR3 sequences, with over 20% occurring only once. In its sample, this clonotype was seen a few times. Its antigen is as yet unknown. Notes on the study in general: Once a year had passed after transplant, T-cell counts and diversity came mostly from newly produced T cells. There were reportedly several hundred expanded graft clones from which alpha-beta T cells came about two months after transplant. Recipient T cells and thymic progenitors that survived gave rise to the high TCRbeta diversity observed at day 60 in some patients.

The sequencing here drew on PBMCs, taken before TCRalphabeta/CD19-depleted stem cell transplant. The source is a boy younger than two with Wiskott-Aldrich syndrome, due to receive a stem cell transplant.

The CDR3 DNA follows: TGCGCCAGCAGCTTCGGTGGACAGGGGAGAGAGACCCAGTACTTC. It translates to CASSFGGQGRETQYF. The chain recombines TRBV5-1 with TRBJ2-5; TRBD1 matches at 9 bases. Losses at the gene ends were 2 bases for V and 4 bases for J; bases not matched to a gene: 6. This CDR3 comprises 15 residues. CDR1 and CDR2 (germline): SGHRS, YFSETQ.